This is a list of T cell receptor beta chains from one sample in a study of blood T cell repertoires in COVID-19. Profiled with immunoSEQ multiplex PCR; TCRdb holds only in-frame clones, not every one. Here the sample spans 120,000 to 150,000 clones, around 81% being singletons. The sample comprised peripheral blood. The receptors derive from a human donor with acute or convalescent COVID-19. The donor label of this sample is uncertain. Each CDR3 is given with its conserved first and last residue. A D gene is named only where the DNA matches it firmly. Clone size, where shown, is once, few, many, or a class for clones that have expanded.

D gene | clone size | J gene | V gene | CDR3 protein | CDR3 DNA
NA | NA | TRBJ1-1 | TRBV19 | CASSVQGKANTEAFF | TGTGCCAGTAGTGTGCAGGGGAAAGCGAACACTGAAGCTTTCTTT
NA | NA | TRBJ1-4 | TRBV30 | CAWSVPGLTNEKLFF | TGTGCCTGGAGTGTACCGGGGTTAACTAATGAAAAACTGTTTTTT
TRBD1 | NA | TRBJ1-3 | TRBV9 | CASSVVGTGGSGNTIYF | TGTGCCAGCAGCGTAGTAGGGACAGGGGGTTCTGGAAACACCATATATTTT
TRBD2 | NA | TRBJ2-2 | TRBV5-6 | CASSLDGTRYTGELFF | TGTGCCAGCAGCTTGGACGGGACTAGATACACCGGGGAGCTGTTTTTT
TRBD1 | NA | TRBJ1-2 | TRBV27 | CASSRGFTGGAFYGYTF | TGTGCCAGCAGCAGAGGATTCACAGGGGGCGCCTTCTATGGCTACACCTTC
TRBD1 | NA | TRBJ2-2 | TRBV27 | CASSLEGARGYTGELFF | TGTGCCAGCAGTTTAGAGGGGGCGAGAGGGTACACCGGGGAGCTGTTTTTT
TRBD1 | NA | TRBJ2-7 | TRBV24-1 | CATSHGGTGSREQYF | TGTGCCACCAGCCATGGGGGGACAGGATCGCGGGAGCAGTACTTC
TRBD1 | many | TRBJ1-1 | TRBV2 | CASSPPGGEGAEAFF | TGTGCCAGCAGTCCCCCAGGGGGCGAAGGGGCTGAAGCTTTCTTT
TRBD1 | NA | TRBJ1-6 | TRBV27 | CATQRDRVFGSPLHF | TGTGCCACCCAAAGGGACAGGGTCTTTGGTTCACCCCTCCACTTT
TRBD2 | NA | TRBJ2-1 | TRBV14 | CASSLSGGVNEQFF | TGTGCCAGCAGCCTTAGCGGGGGGGTTAATGAGCAGTTCTTC
TRBD1 | NA | TRBJ2-4 | TRBV27 | CAPPHMDRQNIQYF | TGTGCCCCACCCCATATGGACAGGCAAAACATTCAGTACTTC
NA | NA | TRBJ2-3 | TRBV9 | CASTTSLGEPTDTQYF | TGTGCCAGCACCACATCTCTAGGGGAACCCACAGATACGCAGTATTTT
NA | NA | TRBJ2-3 | TRBV20-1 | CSASMSNTQYF | TGCAGTGCTTCTATGAGTAATACGCAGTATTTT
NA | NA | TRBJ1-1 | TRBV5-1 | CASSLERGNTEAFF | TGCGCCAGCAGCTTGGAGCGGGGGAACACTGAAGCTTTCTTT
TRBD1 | NA | TRBJ1-2 | TRBV19 | CASSMIQGGNYGYTF | TGTGCCAGTAGTATGATCCAGGGGGGTAACTATGGCTACACCTTC